This TCR beta chain derives from a study of OX40 agonist ivuxolimab in advanced cancers. Data came from immunoSEQ multiplex PCR; TCRdb stores just in-frame clones and leaves some out. The top ten clones hold 1.9% of a sample with tens of thousands of clones, roughly 80% of them seen once. Germline V gene lookup returns CDR1 SQVTM and CDR2 ANQGSEA. V gave up 7 bases and J gave up 4 bases, with 4 bases separating them. The CDR3 is 9 residues long. The receptor comes from an adult with an advanced solid tumor such as melanoma, head and neck, liver or kidney cancer. The sample here was CD4+ or CD8+ T cells sorted from blood, taken in a trial of the OX40 agonist ivuxolimab. V is TRBV29-1 and J is TRBJ1-2; D is unresolved. The CDR3 loop is CSAAYGYTF. In DNA form, the CDR3 reads TGCAGCGCCGCCTATGGCTACACCTTC.